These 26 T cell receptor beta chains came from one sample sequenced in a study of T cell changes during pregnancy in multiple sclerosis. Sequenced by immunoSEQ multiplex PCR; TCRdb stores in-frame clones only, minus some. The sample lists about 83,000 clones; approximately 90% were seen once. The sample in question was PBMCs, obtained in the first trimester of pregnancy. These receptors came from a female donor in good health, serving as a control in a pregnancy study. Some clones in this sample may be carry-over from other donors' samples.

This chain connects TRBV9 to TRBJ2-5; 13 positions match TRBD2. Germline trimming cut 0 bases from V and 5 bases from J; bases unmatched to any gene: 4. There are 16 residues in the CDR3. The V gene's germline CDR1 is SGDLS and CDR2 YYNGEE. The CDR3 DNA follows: TGTGCCAGCAGCGTAGGACTAGCGGGAGGAAGGGAGACCCAGTACTTC. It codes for CASSVGLAGGRETQYF.

The CDR3 region has the DNA TGCGCCAGCAGCCAAGACAGGGAAAATCAGCCCCAGCATTTT. Translation gives CASSQDRENQPQHF. This chain connects TRBV4-1 to TRBJ1-5; D is possibly TRBD1 (5 bases). Between the trimmed V and J ends, which lost 0 bases and 4 bases, there was a span of 7 bases. The CDR3 spans 14 residues. Germline CDR1 reads MGHRA; CDR2 reads YSYEKL.

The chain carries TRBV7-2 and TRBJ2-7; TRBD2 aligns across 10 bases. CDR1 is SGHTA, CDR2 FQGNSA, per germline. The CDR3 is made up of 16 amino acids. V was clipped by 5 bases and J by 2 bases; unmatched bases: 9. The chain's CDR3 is CASSLQPAGGTYEQYF. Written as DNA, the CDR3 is TGTGCCAGCAGCCTACAACCAGCGGGAGGGACCTACGAGCAGTACTTC.

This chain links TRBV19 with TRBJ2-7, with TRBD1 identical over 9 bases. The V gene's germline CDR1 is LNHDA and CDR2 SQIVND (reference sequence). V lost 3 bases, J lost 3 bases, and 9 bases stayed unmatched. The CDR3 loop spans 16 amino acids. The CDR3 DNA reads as TGTGCCAGTAGTATCGATGGGACAGGGATTAACTACGAGCAGTACTTC. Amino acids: CASSIDGTGINYEQYF.

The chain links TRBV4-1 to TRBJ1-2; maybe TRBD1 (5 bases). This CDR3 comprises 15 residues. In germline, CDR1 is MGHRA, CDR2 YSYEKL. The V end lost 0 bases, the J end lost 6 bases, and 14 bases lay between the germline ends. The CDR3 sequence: CASSQDRGDLNGYTF. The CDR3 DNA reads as TGCGCCAGCAGCCAAGATCGGGGGGATTTGAATGGCTACACCTTC.

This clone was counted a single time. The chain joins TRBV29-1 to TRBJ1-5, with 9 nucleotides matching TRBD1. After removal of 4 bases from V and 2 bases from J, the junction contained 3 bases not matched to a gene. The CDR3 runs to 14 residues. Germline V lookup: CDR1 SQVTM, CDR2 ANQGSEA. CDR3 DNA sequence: TGCAGCGTTGTACAGGGGGCAGGCAATCAGCCCCAGCATTTT. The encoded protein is CSVVQGAGNQPQHF.

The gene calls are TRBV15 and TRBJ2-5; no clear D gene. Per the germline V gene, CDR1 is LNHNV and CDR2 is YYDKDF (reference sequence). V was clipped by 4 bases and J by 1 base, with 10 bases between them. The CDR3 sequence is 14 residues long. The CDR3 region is CATSMNSAQETQYF. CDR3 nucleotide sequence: TGTGCCACCAGCATGAATAGTGCCCAAGAGACCCAGTACTTC.

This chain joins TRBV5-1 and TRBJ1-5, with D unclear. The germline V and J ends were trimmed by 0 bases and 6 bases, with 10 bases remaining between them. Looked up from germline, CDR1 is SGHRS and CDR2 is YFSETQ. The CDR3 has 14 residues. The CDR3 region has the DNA TGCGCCAGCAGCTTGGGTGGTGCGCCTCAGCCCCAGCATTTT. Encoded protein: CASSLGGAPQPQHF.

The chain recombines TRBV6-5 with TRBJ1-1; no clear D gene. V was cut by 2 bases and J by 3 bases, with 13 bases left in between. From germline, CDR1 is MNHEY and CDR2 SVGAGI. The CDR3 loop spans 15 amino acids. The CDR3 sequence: CASSYPRGGDTEAFF. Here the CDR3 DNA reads TGTGCCAGCAGTTACCCGCGGGGAGGTGACACTGAAGCTTTCTTT.

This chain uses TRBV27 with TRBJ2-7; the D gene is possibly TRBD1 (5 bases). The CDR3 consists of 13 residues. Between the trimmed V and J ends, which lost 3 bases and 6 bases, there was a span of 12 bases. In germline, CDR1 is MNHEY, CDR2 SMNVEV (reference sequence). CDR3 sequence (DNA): TGTGCCAGCAGTTTGGCAGGGAAAGGCGAGCAGTACTTC. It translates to CASSLAGKGEQYF.

The CDR3 bases are TGTGCCAGCAGTTTATGGGGGGTGAACACTGAAGCTTTCTTT. Protein sequence: CASSLWGVNTEAFF. The genes are TRBV27 and TRBJ1-1; possibly TRBD1 for D (5 bases). The V end lost 1 base, the J end lost 0 bases, and 6 bases lay between the germline ends. Germline V gene sequence: CDR1 MNHEY, CDR2 SMNVEV (reference sequence). The CDR3 spans 14 residues.

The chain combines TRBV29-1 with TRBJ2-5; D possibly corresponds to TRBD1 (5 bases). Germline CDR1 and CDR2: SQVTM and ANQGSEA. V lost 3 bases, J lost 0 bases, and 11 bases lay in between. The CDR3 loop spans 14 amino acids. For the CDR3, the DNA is TGCAGCGTTGAGAGGCAGGGTTACCAAGAGACCCAGTACTTC. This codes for CSVERQGYQETQYF.

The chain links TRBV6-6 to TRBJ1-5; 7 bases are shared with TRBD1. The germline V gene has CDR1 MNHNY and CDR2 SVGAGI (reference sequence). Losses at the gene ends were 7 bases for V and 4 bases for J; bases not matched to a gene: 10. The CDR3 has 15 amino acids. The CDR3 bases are TGTGCCAGCAACGTACGACAGGGTCGGAATCAGCCCCAGCATTTT. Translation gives CASNVRQGRNQPQHF.

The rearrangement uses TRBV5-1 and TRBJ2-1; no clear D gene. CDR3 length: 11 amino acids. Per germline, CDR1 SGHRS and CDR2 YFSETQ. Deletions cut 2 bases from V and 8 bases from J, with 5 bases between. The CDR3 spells CASSLTDEQFF. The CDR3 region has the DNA TGCGCCAGCAGCTTAACTGATGAGCAGTTCTTC.

The CDR3 protein is CASSFGSDQPQHF. CDR3 nucleotide sequence: TGTGCCAGCAGTTTTGGGAGTGATCAGCCCCAGCATTTT. V usage is TRBV27 and J usage is TRBJ1-5; D call uncertain. Germline CDR1 MNHEY, CDR2 SMNVEV (reference sequence). The ends were cut back, 3 bases at V and 5 bases at J, with 8 bases in the middle. The CDR3 runs to 13 residues.

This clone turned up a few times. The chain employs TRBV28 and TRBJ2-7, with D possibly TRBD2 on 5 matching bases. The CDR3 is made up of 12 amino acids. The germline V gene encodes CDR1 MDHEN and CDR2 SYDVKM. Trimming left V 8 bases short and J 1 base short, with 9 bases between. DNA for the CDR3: TGTGCCAGCCTAACTAGGTCCTACGAGCAGTACTTC. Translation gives CASLTRSYEQYF.

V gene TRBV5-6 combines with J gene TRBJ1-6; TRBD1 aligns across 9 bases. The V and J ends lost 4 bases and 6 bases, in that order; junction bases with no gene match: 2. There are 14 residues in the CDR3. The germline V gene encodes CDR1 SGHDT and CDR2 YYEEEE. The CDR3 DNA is TGTGCCAGCAGCCCGGACAGGGGTAATTCACCCCTCCACTTT. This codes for CASSPDRGNSPLHF.

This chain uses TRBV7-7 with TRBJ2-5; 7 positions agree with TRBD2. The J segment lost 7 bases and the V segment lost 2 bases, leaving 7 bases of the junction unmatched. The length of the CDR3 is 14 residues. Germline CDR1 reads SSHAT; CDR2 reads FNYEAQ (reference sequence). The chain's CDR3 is CASSLMGGRGTQYF. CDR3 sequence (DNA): TGTGCCAGCAGCTTAATGGGAGGGAGGGGGACCCAGTACTTC. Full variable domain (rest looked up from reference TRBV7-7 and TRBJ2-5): GAGVSQSPRYKVTKRGQDVTLRCDPISSHATLYWYQQALGQGPEFLTYFNYEAQPDKSGLPSDRFSAERPEGSISTLTIQRTEQRDSAMYRCASSLMGGRGTQYFGPGTRLLVL.

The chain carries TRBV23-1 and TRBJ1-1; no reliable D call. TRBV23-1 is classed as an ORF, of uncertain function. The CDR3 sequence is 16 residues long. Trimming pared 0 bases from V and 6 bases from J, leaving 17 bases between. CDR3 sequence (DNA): TGCGCCAGCAGTCAATCGAAAGAAGATAGGGAGGCTGAAGCTTTCTTT. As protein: CASSQSKEDREAEAFF.

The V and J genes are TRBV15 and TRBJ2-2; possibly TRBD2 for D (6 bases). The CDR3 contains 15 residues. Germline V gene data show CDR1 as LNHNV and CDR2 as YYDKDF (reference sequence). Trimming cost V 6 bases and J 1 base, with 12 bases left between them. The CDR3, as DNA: TGTGCCACCAGTAGGGACTTGGTGAACACCGGGGAGCTGTTTTTT. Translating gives CATSRDLVNTGELFF.

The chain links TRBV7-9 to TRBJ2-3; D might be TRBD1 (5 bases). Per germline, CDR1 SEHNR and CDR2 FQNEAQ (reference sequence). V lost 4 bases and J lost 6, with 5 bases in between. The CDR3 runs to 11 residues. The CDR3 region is CASSWGDTQYF. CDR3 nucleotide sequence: TGTGCCAGCAGCTGGGGCGATACGCAGTATTTT.

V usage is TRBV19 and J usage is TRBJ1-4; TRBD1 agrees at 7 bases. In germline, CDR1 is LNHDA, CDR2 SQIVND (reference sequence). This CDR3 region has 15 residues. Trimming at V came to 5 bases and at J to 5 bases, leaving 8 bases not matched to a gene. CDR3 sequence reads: CASSPAGTENEKLFF. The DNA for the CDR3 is TGTGCCAGTAGTCCGGCCGGGACAGAAAATGAAAAACTGTTTTTT.

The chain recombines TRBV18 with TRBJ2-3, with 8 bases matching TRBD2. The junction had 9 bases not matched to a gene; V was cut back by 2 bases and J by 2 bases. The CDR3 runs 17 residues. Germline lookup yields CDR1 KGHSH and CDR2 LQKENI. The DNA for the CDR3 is TGTGCCAGCTCACCAGGTTTACTAGCGGACTCCACAGATACGCAGTATTTT. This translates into CASSPGLLADSTDTQYF.

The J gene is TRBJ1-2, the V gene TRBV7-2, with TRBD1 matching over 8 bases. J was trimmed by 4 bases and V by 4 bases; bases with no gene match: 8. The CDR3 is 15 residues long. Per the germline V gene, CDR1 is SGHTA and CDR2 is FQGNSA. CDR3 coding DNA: TGTGCCAGCAGCTCACCGACAGGGGACATCTATGGCTACACCTTC. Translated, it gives CASSSPTGDIYGYTF.

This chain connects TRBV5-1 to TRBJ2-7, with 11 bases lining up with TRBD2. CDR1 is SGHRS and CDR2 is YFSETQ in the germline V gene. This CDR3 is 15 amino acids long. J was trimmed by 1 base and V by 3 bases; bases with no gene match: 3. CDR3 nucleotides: TGCGCCAGCAGCTGGACTAGCGGGCCGTCCTACGAGCAGTACTTC. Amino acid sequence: CASSWTSGPSYEQYF. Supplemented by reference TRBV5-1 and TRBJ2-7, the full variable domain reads KAGVTQTPRYLIKTRGQQVTLSCSPISGHRSVSWYQQTPGQGLQFLFEYFSETQRNKGNFPGRFSGRQFSNSRSEMNVSTLELGDSALYLCASSWTSGPSYEQYFGPGTRLTVT.

The CDR3 DNA sequence: TGTGCCTGGAGTATCGGGTTAGCCGGGGAGCTGTTTTTT. Protein sequence: CAWSIGLAGELFF. The gene calls are TRBV30 and TRBJ2-2, with D unclear. The CDR3 spans 13 residues. CDR1 GTSNPN and CDR2 SVGIG come from the germline V gene (reference sequence). V lost 2 bases and J 6 bases, leaving 10 bases between the germline ends.